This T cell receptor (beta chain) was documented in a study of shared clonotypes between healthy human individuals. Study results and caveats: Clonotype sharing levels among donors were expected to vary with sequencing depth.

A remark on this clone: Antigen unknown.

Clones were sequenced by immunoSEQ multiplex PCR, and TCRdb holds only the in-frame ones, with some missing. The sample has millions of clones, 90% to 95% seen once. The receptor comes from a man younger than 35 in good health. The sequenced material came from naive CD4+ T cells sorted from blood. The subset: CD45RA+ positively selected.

This CDR3 is CASSLPAKPGEQYF. The DNA for the CDR3 is TGTGCCAGCAGCTTGCCGGCAAAACCCGGCGAGCAGTACTTC. The rearrangement joins TRBV5-8 to TRBJ2-7; D gene ambiguous. CDR3 length: 14 residues. Germline-derived CDR1 and CDR2 are SGHTS and YDEGEE. The V end lost 1 base, the J end lost 6 bases, and 14 bases lay between the germline ends.